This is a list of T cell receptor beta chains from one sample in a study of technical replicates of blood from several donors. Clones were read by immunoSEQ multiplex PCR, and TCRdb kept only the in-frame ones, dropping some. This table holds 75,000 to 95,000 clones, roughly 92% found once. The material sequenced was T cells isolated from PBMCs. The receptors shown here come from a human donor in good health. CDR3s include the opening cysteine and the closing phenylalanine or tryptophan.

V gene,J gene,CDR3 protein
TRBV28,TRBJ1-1,CASSLSRVAFF
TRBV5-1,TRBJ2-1,CASSWRSVAGAISYNEQFF
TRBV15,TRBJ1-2,CATSFNDRGYGYTF
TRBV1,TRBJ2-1,CTSRTSGYNYEQFF
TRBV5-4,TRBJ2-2,CASSLAGGHTGELFF
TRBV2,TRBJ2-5,CASRWRGQTQETQYF
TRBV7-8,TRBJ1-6,CASSPGTANSPLHF
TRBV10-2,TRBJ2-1,CASKGQEQFF
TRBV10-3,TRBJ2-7,CAISDSGLSASYEQYF
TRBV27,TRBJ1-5,CASSLTGANQPQHF
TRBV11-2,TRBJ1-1,CASEMTGGFRTEAFF
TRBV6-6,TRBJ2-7,CASSIKYEQYF
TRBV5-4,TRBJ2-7,CASSPEGNEQYF
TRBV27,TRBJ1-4,CASSPGTAATNEKLFF
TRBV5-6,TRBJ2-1,CASSLSYYNEQFF
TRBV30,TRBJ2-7,CAWSQIDYITSYEQYF
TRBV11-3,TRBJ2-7,CASSTSSYEQYF
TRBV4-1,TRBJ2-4,CASSQDQSGQGAWGAKNIQYF
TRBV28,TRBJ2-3,CASSLEDRGGNTQYF
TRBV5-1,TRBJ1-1,CASSVGTGGRTEAFF
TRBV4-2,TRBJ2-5,CASSPRRGGAKETQYF
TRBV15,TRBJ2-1,CATTKDRNYNEQFF